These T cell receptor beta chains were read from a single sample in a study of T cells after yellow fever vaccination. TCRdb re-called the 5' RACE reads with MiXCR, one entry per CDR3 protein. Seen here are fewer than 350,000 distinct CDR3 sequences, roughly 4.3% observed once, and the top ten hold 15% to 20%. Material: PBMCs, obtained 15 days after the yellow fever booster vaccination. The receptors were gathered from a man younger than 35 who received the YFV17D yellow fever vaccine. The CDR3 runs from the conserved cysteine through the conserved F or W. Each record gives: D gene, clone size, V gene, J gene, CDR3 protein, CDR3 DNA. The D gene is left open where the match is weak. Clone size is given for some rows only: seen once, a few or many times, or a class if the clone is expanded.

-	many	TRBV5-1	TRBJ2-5	CASSYSQETQYF	TGCGCCAGCAGCTACTCACAAGAGACCCAGTACTTC
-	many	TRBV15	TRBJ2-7	CATSRGYYEQYF	TGTGCCACCAGCAGAGGCTACTACGAGCAGTACTTC
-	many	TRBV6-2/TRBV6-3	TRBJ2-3	CASSYGLASDTQYF	TGTGCCAGCAGTTACGGCCTAGCCTCAGATACGCAGTATTTT
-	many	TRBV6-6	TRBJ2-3	CASSLGPLGTDTQYF	TGTGCCAGCAGCCTGGGGCCCCTAGGCACAGATACGCAGTATTTT
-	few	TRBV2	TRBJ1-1	CASGEDTEAFF	TGTGCCAGCGGGGAGGACACTGAAGCTTTCTTT
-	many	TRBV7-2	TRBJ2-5	CASSLDGVETQYF	TGTGCCAGCAGCTTAGACGGGGTGGAGACCCAGTACTTC
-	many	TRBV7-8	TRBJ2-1	CASSPESYEQFF	TGTGCCAGCAGCCCGGAGTCATATGAGCAGTTCTTC
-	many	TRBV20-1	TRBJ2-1	CSARLTSYNEQFF	TGCAGTGCGCGACTGACATCCTACAATGAGCAGTTCTTC
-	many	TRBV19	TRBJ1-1	CASTPHTGQNTEAFF	TGTGCCAGTACCCCCCACACGGGGCAGAACACTGAAGCTTTCTTT
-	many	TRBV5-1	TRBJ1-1	CASGGARGGGTEAFF	TGCGCCAGCGGGGGGGCCCGGGGAGGAGGCACTGAAGCTTTCTTT
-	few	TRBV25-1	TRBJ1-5	CASSGLGKQPQHF	TGTGCCAGCTCCGGTCTCGGGAAACAGCCCCAGCATTTT
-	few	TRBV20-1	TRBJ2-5	CSASHRGQETQYF	TGCAGTGCTAGTCACCGGGGGCAAGAGACCCAGTACTTC
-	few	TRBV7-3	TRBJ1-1	CASSLGRYVNTEAFF	TGTGCCAGCAGCTTAGGCCGATACGTAAACACTGAAGCTTTCTTT
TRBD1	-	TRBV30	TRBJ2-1	CAWMATPGQGEDEQFF	TGTGCCTGGATGGCGACACCCGGACAGGGTGAGGATGAGCAGTTCTTC
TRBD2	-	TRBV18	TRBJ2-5	CASSPGLVGQETQYF	TGTGCCAGCTCACCAGGACTAGTGGGACAAGAGACCCAGTACTTC
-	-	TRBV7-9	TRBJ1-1	CASYRSGESTEAFF	TGTGCCAGCTACCGAAGCGGGGAATCCACTGAAGCTTTCTTT
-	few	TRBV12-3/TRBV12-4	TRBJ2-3	CASTAWGKRGDTQYF	TGTGCCAGCACCGCATGGGGCAAAAGGGGAGATACGCAGTATTTT
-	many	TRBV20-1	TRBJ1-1	CSARDRGSEAFF	TGCAGTGCTAGAGACAGAGGGTCTGAAGCTTTCTTT
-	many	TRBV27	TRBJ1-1	CASSRAEGNTEAFF	TGTGCCAGCAGCCGCGCCGAGGGGAACACTGAAGCTTTCTTT
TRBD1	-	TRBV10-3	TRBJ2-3	CAISDEGTGKTDTQYF	TGTGCCATCAGTGATGAAGGGACAGGGAAGACAGATACGCAGTATTTT
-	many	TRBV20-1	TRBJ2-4	CSATSHRDSKNIQYF	TGCAGTGCTACGTCCCACCGGGATTCGAAAAACATTCAGTACTTC
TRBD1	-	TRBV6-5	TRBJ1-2	CASSYTTGGGYGYTF	TGTGCCAGCAGCTACACTACAGGGGGCGGCTATGGCTACACCTTC
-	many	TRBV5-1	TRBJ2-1	CASSSTQTRRGEQFF	TGCGCCAGCAGCTCCACCCAGACCCGACGGGGTGAGCAGTTCTTC
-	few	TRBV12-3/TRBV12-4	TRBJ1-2	CASSVRGYGYTF	TGTGCCAGCAGCGTTCGGGGCTATGGCTACACCTTC
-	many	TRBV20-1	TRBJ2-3	CSASPQLDSHTQYF	TGCAGTGCTAGCCCCCAACTAGATTCACATACGCAGTATTTT
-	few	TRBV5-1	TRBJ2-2	CASSFEQGGTGELFF	TGCGCCAGCAGCTTCGAACAGGGGGGGACCGGGGAGCTGTTTTTT
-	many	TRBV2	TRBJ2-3	CASSAGDTQYF	TGTGCCAGCAGTGCAGGAGATACGCAGTATTTT
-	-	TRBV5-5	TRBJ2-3	CASSTWTGMGTDTQYF	TGTGCCAGCAGCACTTGGACGGGGATGGGGACAGATACGCAGTATTTT
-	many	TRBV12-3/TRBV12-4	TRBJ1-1	CASTPDQGPTWTEAFF	TGTGCCAGCACCCCGGACCAGGGCCCAACGTGGACTGAAGCTTTCTTT
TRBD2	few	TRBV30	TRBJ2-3	CAWSRGTTTDTQYF	TGTGCCTGGAGTCGGGGGACTACCACAGATACGCAGTATTTT
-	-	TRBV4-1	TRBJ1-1	CASSRFGTEAFF	TGCGCCAGCAGTCGATTCGGCACTGAAGCTTTCTTT
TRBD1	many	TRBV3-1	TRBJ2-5	CASSPGDRGQETQYF	TGTGCCAGCAGCCCCGGGGACAGGGGGCAAGAGACCCAGTACTTC
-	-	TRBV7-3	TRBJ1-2	CASSPPSPLGYTF	TGTGCCAGCAGCCCGCCTAGCCCCCTCGGCTACACCTTC
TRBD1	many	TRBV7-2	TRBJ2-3	CASSPTVQGAGQYF	TGTGCCAGCAGCCCTACGGTACAGGGGGCGGGACAGTATTTT
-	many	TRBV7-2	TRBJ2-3	CASSRVGWDTQYF	TGTGCCAGCAGCCGCGTGGGATGGGATACGCAGTATTTT
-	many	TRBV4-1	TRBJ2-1	CASSHKTGYEQFF	TGCGCCAGCAGTCACAAGACGGGCTATGAGCAGTTCTTC
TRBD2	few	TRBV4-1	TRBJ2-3	CASSPSGGVTDTQYF	TGCGCCAGCAGCCCAAGCGGGGGGGTCACAGATACGCAGTATTTT
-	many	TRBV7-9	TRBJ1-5	CASSPPGWDQPQHF	TGTGCCAGCAGCCCTCCGGGGTGGGATCAGCCCCAGCATTTT
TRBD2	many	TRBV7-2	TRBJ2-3	CASSFPGLGTDTQYF	TGTGCCAGCAGCTTCCCGGGACTAGGGACAGATACGCAGTATTTT
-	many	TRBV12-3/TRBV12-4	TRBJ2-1	CASSLWSGEQFF	TGTGCCAGCAGTTTATGGAGCGGGGAGCAGTTCTTC
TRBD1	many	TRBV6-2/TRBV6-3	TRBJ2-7	CASSYPGQGVVAAYF	TGTGCCAGCAGTTACCCGGGACAGGGGGTAGTCGCTGCGTACTTC
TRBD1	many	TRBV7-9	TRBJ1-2	CASSLALAWQGASGYTF	TGTGCCAGCAGCTTAGCCCTTGCCTGGCAGGGGGCCTCTGGCTACACCTTC
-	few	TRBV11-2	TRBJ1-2	CASSLAHNYGYTF	TGTGCCAGCAGCTTAGCCCATAACTATGGCTACACCTTC
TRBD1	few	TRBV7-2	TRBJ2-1	CASSFDRENNEQFF	TGTGCCAGCAGCTTCGACAGGGAAAACAATGAGCAGTTCTTC
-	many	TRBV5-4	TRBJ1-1	CASSLERRHTEAFF	TGTGCCAGCAGCTTGGAACGGCGTCACACTGAAGCTTTCTTT